These T cell receptor beta chains were read from a single sample in a study of tumour-infiltrating T cells in Burkitt lymphoma. This table comes from immunoSEQ multiplex PCR, and its TCRdb copy is limited to in-frame clones, with some not included. The repertoire holds approximately 15,000 clones, with more than 65% as singletons. The sequencing sample was made of tumor tissue. Every receptor here comes from a human donor with diffuse large B-cell lymphoma. The CDR3 runs from the conserved cysteine through the conserved F or W. Fields, in order: J gene, D gene, V gene, clone size, CDR3 protein, CDR3 DNA. A D gene is named only where the DNA matches it firmly. Some rows have no size entry. The others give once, few or many, or a class for an expanded clone.

J: TRBJ2-5
D: TRBD1
V: TRBV14
size: NA
CDR3: CASSQRGQGRETQYF
DNA: TGTGCCAGCAGCCAGAGAGGACAGGGACGAGAGACCCAGTACTTC

J: TRBJ1-5
D: NA
V: TRBV27
size: NA
CDR3: CASSLRAGSQPQHF
DNA: TGTGCCAGCAGTTTAAGGGCAGGGTCCCAGCCCCAGCATTTT

J: TRBJ2-2
D: NA
V: TRBV7-9
size: NA
CDR3: CASSLGPAGELFF
DNA: TGTGCCAGCAGCTTAGGGCCTGCCGGGGAGCTGTTTTTT

J: TRBJ2-7
D: TRBD1
V: TRBV9
size: NA
CDR3: CASSSQGDSSYEQYF
DNA: TGTGCCAGCAGCTCCCAAGGGGACAGCTCTTACGAGCAGTACTTC

J: TRBJ1-2
D: TRBD1
V: TRBV19
size: NA
CDR3: CASSSPRTGASANYGYTF
DNA: TGTGCCAGTAGCTCACCCCGGACAGGGGCCTCAGCTAACTATGGCTACACCTTC

J: TRBJ1-1
D: NA
V: TRBV11-2
size: NA
CDR3: CASSLDRIDGNTEAFF
DNA: TGTGCCAGCAGCTTAGATCGAATTGATGGTAACACTGAAGCTTTCTTT

J: TRBJ2-2
D: NA
V: TRBV12-5
size: medium-sized
CDR3: CASGLEGAARGELFF
DNA: TGTGCTAGTGGTTTGGAGGGAGCAGCAAGGGGGGAGCTGTTTTTT

J: TRBJ1-6
D: TRBD1
V: TRBV6-1
size: NA
CDR3: CASTRDREYNSPLHF
DNA: TGTGCCAGCACCCGGGACAGGGAATATAATTCACCCCTCCACTTT

J: TRBJ1-2
D: TRBD1
V: TRBV7-3
size: NA
CDR3: CASSLTGGWGYTF
DNA: TGTGCCAGCAGCTTAACAGGGGGCTGGGGCTACACCTTC

J: TRBJ1-2
D: NA
V: TRBV18
size: NA
CDR3: CASTGPRDNYGYTF
DNA: TGTGCCAGCACCGGACCGAGGGACAACTATGGCTACACCTTC

J: TRBJ1-2
D: TRBD1
V: TRBV18
size: NA
CDR3: CASSSGTGGDYGYTF
DNA: TGTGCCAGCTCATCAGGGACAGGGGGCGACTATGGCTACACCTTC

J: TRBJ1-5
D: NA
V: TRBV14
size: NA
CDR3: CASSLAGVGNQPQHF
DNA: TGTGCCAGCAGCCTCGCAGGGGTAGGCAATCAGCCCCAGCATTTT

J: TRBJ2-1
D: TRBD2
V: TRBV7-2
size: NA
CDR3: CASSPELAAHNEQFF
DNA: TGTGCCAGCAGCCCAGAACTAGCGGCCCACAATGAGCAGTTCTTC

J: TRBJ2-7
D: NA
V: TRBV6-5
size: once
CDR3: CASSYSGRITEQYF
DNA: TGTGCCAGCAGTTACTCGGGACGGATTACTGAGCAGTACTTC

J: TRBJ2-1
D: TRBD2
V: TRBV6-6
size: NA
CDR3: CASSPTSGRRNEQFF
DNA: TGTGCCAGCAGTCCGACTAGCGGGAGAAGGAATGAGCAGTTCTTC

J: TRBJ1-5
D: NA
V: TRBV6-1
size: NA
CDR3: CASSGAGSVRQPQHF
DNA: TGTGCCAGCAGTGGAGCGGGGTCCGTCCGGCAGCCCCAGCATTTT

J: TRBJ1-2
D: NA
V: TRBV19
size: NA
CDR3: CASRGAYGESDGYTF
DNA: TGTGCCAGTAGGGGGGCATATGGGGAATCAGATGGCTACACCTTC

J: TRBJ2-3
D: NA
V: TRBV2
size: NA
CDR3: CASLQGRSSTDTQYF
DNA: TGTGCCAGCCTCCAGGGGCGGTCTAGCACAGATACGCAGTATTTT

J: TRBJ1-1
D: NA
V: TRBV11-2
size: NA
CDR3: CASSLLGRVDTEAFF
DNA: TGTGCCAGCAGCTTATTAGGCAGGGTAGACACTGAAGCTTTCTTT

J: TRBJ1-5
D: TRBD1
V: TRBV5-4
size: NA
CDR3: CASSAGTGNQPQHF
DNA: TGTGCCAGCAGCGCCGGGACAGGGAACCAGCCCCAGCATTTT

J: TRBJ2-7
D: NA
V: TRBV14
size: NA
CDR3: CASSLRTETYEQYF
DNA: TGTGCCAGCAGCCTCAGGACAGAGACCTACGAGCAGTACTTC

J: TRBJ2-2
D: NA
V: TRBV5-4
size: NA
CDR3: CASSSTGELFF
DNA: TGTGCCAGCAGCTCCACCGGGGAGCTGTTTTTT

J: TRBJ2-1
D: NA
V: TRBV15
size: NA
CDR3: CATSRDGAHEQFF
DNA: TGTGCCACCAGCAGAGATGGGGCTCATGAGCAGTTCTTC

J: TRBJ2-7
D: NA
V: TRBV7-2
size: NA
CDR3: CASSLNSGFEQYF
DNA: TGTGCCAGCAGCTTAAATTCCGGGTTCGAGCAGTACTTC

J: TRBJ2-5
D: NA
V: TRBV29-1
size: NA
CDR3: CSVGEETQYF
DNA: TGCAGCGTTGGGGAAGAGACCCAGTACTTC